This T cell receptor (beta chain) was obtained from a study of molecular identifiers for immune sequencing clone quantification. The wider study: Naive CD8 RNA (around 20,000 or 100,000 cells) was divided into five aliquots, with four sequenced. Study observations and caveats: Clone sizes could be underestimated for highly expanded clones when identical TCR molecules share a barcode. Spiked Jurkat TCR RNA originating from one cell could reportedly be identified amid approximately 900,000 naive cells.

Every naive CD8 library was made from between roughly 17,000 and 1,100,000 sorted cells with 10%, 30% or 50% RNA. TCRdb used MiXCR to reprocess the PCR reads, holding one entry per CDR3 protein. The profile shows roughly 90,000 distinct CDR3 sequences, around 20% of them singletons. In regard to this clonotype: What it binds is not known. A read error is possible here, since a much larger clone lies one base away.

The germline gives CDR1 LNHDA, CDR2 SQIVND (reference sequence). CDR3 length equals 11 residues. Input material: naive CD8+ T cells from blood, with Jurkat cell RNA spiked in. Subset meaning: FACS-sorted CD8+CD4-CCR7+CD45RA+ naive T cells. This chain uses TRBV19 with TRBJ2-7; D gene uncertain. This TCR was recovered from a human donor in good health. Some libraries in this study had Jurkat cell RNA spiked in. CDR3 in amino acids: CASRDYYEQHF. CDR3 in DNA: TGTGCCAGTAGGGATTACTACGAGCAGCACTTC.